What follows describes a single T cell receptor beta chain. This sample is part of a study of blood T cells in healthy people across ages. The authors ran a second PCR of 7 to 11 cycles using a sample-barcoded 5' primer and a J-beta primer mix. Per-sample output comprised a minimum of 3 million paired-end reads containing CDR3. Each CDR3 protein gets one entry after TCRdb re-called the 5' RACE reads with MiXCR. The data show 650,000 to 800,000 distinct CDR3 sequences, approximately 52% seen once. V dropped 7 bases and J dropped 3; count of bases not matched to a gene: 3. The CDR3 extends over 12 amino acids. Germline values: CDR1 SQVTM, CDR2 ANQGSEA.

Sequencing input: blood. The V gene is TRBV29-1, the J gene TRBJ2-7; TRBD1 matches 10 bases. This clonotype was obtained from a woman older than 75 in good health. Here the CDR3 DNA reads TGCAGCGCTCGGACAGGGGGCTACGAGCAGTACTTC. Translated, it gives CSARTGGYEQYF.